The rows below give T cell receptor beta chains drawn from one sample of a study of blood T cell repertoires in COVID-19. TCRdb's table, derived via immunoSEQ multiplex PCR, lists solely in-frame clones and lacks some. This sample yields some 170,000 clones, of which roughly 87% are seen a single time; roughly 9% belongs to the top ten. The material sequenced was peripheral blood. The source is a woman in her seventies with acute or convalescent COVID-19. CDR3s include the opening cysteine and the closing phenylalanine or tryptophan. Each record gives: V gene, J gene, D gene, clone size, CDR3 protein, CDR3 DNA. A D gene is named only where the DNA matches it firmly. Expanded clones are given a class, and other clones once, few, many or no size at all.

TRBV6-2/TRBV6-3	TRBJ1-5	.	.	CASSPGGAIPPQHF	TGTGCCAGCAGTCCAGGTGGGGCAATCCCGCCCCAGCATTTT
TRBV7-2	TRBJ1-2	.	.	CASSSRTASFYGYTF	TGTGCCAGCAGCTCCCGAACAGCCAGTTTCTATGGCTACACCTTC
TRBV14	TRBJ1-2	.	.	CASSQGNGGGDTF	TGTGCCAGCAGCCAAGGCAACGGGGGTGGGGACACCTTC
TRBV28	TRBJ2-3	TRBD2	.	CASSLTTSGTTDTQYF	TGTGCCAGCAGTCTCACGACTAGCGGAACCACAGATACGCAGTATTTT
TRBV27	TRBJ2-1	.	.	CASSFAAADNEQFF	TGTGCCAGCAGTTTCGCTGCAGCGGACAATGAGCAGTTCTTC
TRBV28	TRBJ1-5	TRBD1	.	CASSTWTGISNQPQHF	TGTGCCAGCAGCACATGGACAGGGATTAGCAATCAGCCCCAGCATTTT
TRBV14	TRBJ2-3	TRBD1	.	CASGDRGRADTQYF	TGTGCCAGCGGTGACAGGGGGCGAGCAGATACGCAGTATTTT
TRBV7-2	TRBJ1-5	.	.	CASSLNRVQPQHF	TGTGCCAGCAGCTTAAATCGGGTTCAGCCCCAGCATTTT
TRBV19	TRBJ1-1	.	.	CASTPRVNTEAFF	TGTGCCAGTACCCCCCGGGTGAACACTGAAGCTTTCTTT
TRBV7-9	TRBJ1-2	TRBD1	.	CASSAGQGIYGYTF	TGTGCCAGCAGCGCCGGACAGGGGATATATGGCTACACCTTC
TRBV10-1	TRBJ2-2	TRBD1	.	CASSEDRGKTGELFF	TGCGCCAGCAGTGAGGACAGGGGAAAGACCGGGGAGCTGTTTTTT
TRBV3-1/TRBV3-2	TRBJ2-7	TRBD2	once	CASSPGTSGATYEQYF	TGTGCCAGCAGCCCCGGGACTAGCGGGGCCACCTACGAGCAGTACTTC
TRBV5-5	TRBJ1-5	TRBD1	.	CASSLAPHRGQGQPQHF	TGTGCCAGCAGCTTGGCCCCCCACAGGGGGCAGGGTCAGCCCCAGCATTTT
TRBV5-6	TRBJ1-3	.	.	CASSSRKNSGNTIYF	TGTGCCAGCAGCAGCAGGAAAAACTCTGGAAACACCATATATTTT
TRBV5-4	TRBJ1-1	.	.	CASSLDSGRNTEAFF	TGTGCCAGCAGCTTGGACTCGGGTCGGAACACTGAAGCTTTCTTT
TRBV11-1	TRBJ2-3	TRBD1	.	CASSLAQGGPTDTQYF	TGTGCCAGCAGCTTAGCGCAAGGGGGCCCCACAGATACGCAGTATTTT
TRBV7-3	TRBJ1-2	.	.	CASSLSRADTNYGYTF	TGTGCCAGCAGCCTAAGTCGAGCCGATACTAACTATGGCTACACCTTC
TRBV4-3	TRBJ1-2	.	.	CASSQVTSPGSPYGYTF	TGCGCCAGCAGCCAAGTTACCTCCCCTGGCAGTCCCTATGGCTACACCTTC
TRBV15	TRBJ2-1	.	.	CATSRDIYNEQFF	TGTGCCACCAGCAGGGACATCTACAATGAGCAGTTCTTC
TRBV19	TRBJ1-2	.	.	CASNPTGFGYGYTF	TGTGCCAGTAACCCCACGGGATTCGGCTATGGCTACACCTTC
TRBV28	TRBJ1-1	.	.	CASSLLRGDTEAFF	TGTGCCAGCAGTTTACTCCGGGGGGACACTGAAGCTTTCTTT
TRBV21-1	TRBJ2-7	.	.	CASSQRGGHEQYF	TGTGCCAGCAGCCAGAGGGGGGGGCACGAGCAGTACTTC
TRBV7-3	TRBJ1-1	TRBD1	.	CASSYDRGEAFF	TGTGCCAGCAGCTACGACAGGGGGGAGGCTTTCTTT
TRBV4-1	TRBJ1-6	TRBD1	.	CASSQGIPGQDESPLHF	TGCGCCAGCAGCCAAGGGATACCGGGACAGGATGAGTCACCCCTCCACTTT
TRBV30	TRBJ1-3	.	.	CAWSVTGGNTIYF	TGTGCCTGGAGTGTAACAGGGGGAAACACCATATATTTT
TRBV30	TRBJ1-5	.	.	CAWSVTQGNQPQHF	TGTGCCTGGAGTGTAACCCAGGGTAATCAGCCCCAGCATTTT
TRBV28	TRBJ1-4	.	.	CASSLAGVDEKLFF	TGTGCCAGCAGTTTAGCGGGAGTTGATGAAAAACTGTTTTTT
TRBV9	TRBJ1-4	TRBD1	.	CASSLRTGVDEKLFF	TGTGCCAGCAGCCTCAGGACAGGTGTAGACGAAAAACTGTTTTTT
TRBV16	TRBJ2-7	TRBD1	.	CASSQSRQGVAYEQYF	TGTGCCAGCAGCCAATCCCGACAGGGGGTAGCCTACGAGCAGTACTTC
TRBV9	TRBJ2-1	TRBD2	once	CASSPRRSGSENEQFF	TGTGCCAGCAGCCCAAGACGTAGCGGGAGTGAAAATGAGCAGTTCTTC
TRBV2	TRBJ1-5	.	.	CASSEGGGGQPQHF	TGTGCCAGCAGTGAAGGAGGGGGAGGGCAGCCCCAGCATTTT
TRBV3-1/TRBV3-2	TRBJ2-6	.	.	CASSQAKISGANVLTF	TGTGCCAGCAGCCAAGCCAAAATCTCTGGGGCCAACGTCCTGACTTTC
TRBV7-9	TRBJ1-4	TRBD1	few	CASSLENRGTTNEKLFF	TGTGCCAGCAGCTTAGAAAACAGGGGTACGACTAATGAAAAACTGTTTTTT
TRBV13	TRBJ1-1	TRBD1	.	CASSLRQGAQTEAFF	TGTGCCAGCAGCTTGCGACAGGGGGCGCAGACTGAAGCTTTCTTT
TRBV5-1	TRBJ2-1	TRBD2	once	CASSPKPLQREGPYNEQFF	TGCGCCAGCAGCCCCAAACCCCTTCAGCGGGAGGGCCCCTACAATGAGCAGTTCTTC
TRBV19	TRBJ2-3	TRBD2	.	CASSVLRGGRAPDTQYF	TGTGCCAGTAGTGTCCTGAGGGGCGGGAGGGCCCCAGATACGCAGTATTTT
TRBV11-2	TRBJ2-6	TRBD1	.	CASSLGTGGVAGANVLTF	TGTGCCAGCAGCTTAGGGACAGGGGGCGTAGCCGGGGCCAACGTCCTGACTTTC
TRBV7-2	TRBJ2-1	TRBD2	.	CASSLGLAGPYNEQFF	TGTGCCAGCAGCTTAGGCCTAGCGGGTCCCTACAATGAGCAGTTCTTC
TRBV12-3/TRBV12-4	TRBJ1-3	.	.	CASGTGRNTIYF	TGTGCCAGCGGAACCGGGAGAAACACCATATATTTT
TRBV7-9	TRBJ2-1	TRBD2	.	CASSLDFGLAGDNEQFF	TGTGCCAGCAGCTTAGATTTTGGACTAGCGGGGGACAATGAGCAGTTCTTC
TRBV6-5	TRBJ1-5	TRBD1	.	CASSYSQGGNQPQHF	TGTGCCAGCAGTTACTCGCAGGGGGGCAATCAGCCCCAGCATTTT